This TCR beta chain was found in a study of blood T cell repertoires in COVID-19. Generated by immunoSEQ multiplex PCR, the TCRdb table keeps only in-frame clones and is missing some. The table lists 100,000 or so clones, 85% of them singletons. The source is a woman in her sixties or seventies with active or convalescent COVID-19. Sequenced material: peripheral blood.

Here the CDR3 DNA reads TGTGCCACCAGTGACCGGACAGGGGTAAATGAGCAGTTCTTC. The encoded protein is CATSDRTGVNEQFF. The V call is TRBV24-1, the J call TRBJ2-1; 9 bases are a match to TRBD1. Germline V gene lookup returns CDR1 KGHDR and CDR2 SFDVKD. The CDR3 spans 14 residues. V shed 4 bases and J 7 bases; nucleotides not matched to a gene: 4.